The 18 T cell receptor beta chains reported below all come from one sample, sequenced in a study of monozygotic twins with inflammatory bowel disease. TCRdb reprocessed the 5' RACE reads and keeps a single row for each CDR3 protein, giving no DNA. The specimen's table records some 400,000 distinct CDR3 sequences. The material sequenced was blood. The receptors originated from a human donor with ulcerative colitis or Crohn's disease, or a healthy co-twin of an affected twin (not recorded which).

The chain uses TRBV7-2 and TRBJ1-5; TCRdb gives TRBD1 as the D gene, but with no DNA this cannot be confirmed. The germline gives CDR1 SGHTA, CDR2 FQGNSA. This CDR3 contains 14 residues. The CDR3 is CASSSQGSAQPQHF.

V gene TRBV7-6 combines with J gene TRBJ1-2; the TCRdb D gene call, TRBD1, has no DNA to confirm it. The germline gives CDR1 SGHVS, CDR2 FNYEAQ. The CDR3 is 13 amino acids. CDR3 residues: CASSNPRGYGYTF.

This chain connects TRBV20-1 to TRBJ2-1; no DNA is available, so the TRBD2 call from TCRdb remains unchecked. The length of the CDR3 is 15 residues. Per germline, CDR1 DFQATT and CDR2 SNEGSKA (reference sequence). The CDR3 protein is CSARGLAGGRNEQFF.

This chain joins TRBV6-5 and TRBJ1-5; TCRdb designates TRBD1, a call that cannot be tested without DNA. This CDR3 has 14 residues. Germline V CDR1 and CDR2: MNHEY, SVGAGI. The CDR3 spells CASSSPRSNQPQHF.

The chain has TRBV30 and TRBJ1-4; the D call of TRBD1 rests on TCRdb alone, since no DNA is present to check it. The CDR3 sequence is 14 residues long. Germline lookup yields CDR1 GTSNPN and CDR2 SVGIG (reference sequence). CDR3 sequence reads: CAWSPGTGEGKLFF.

This chain links TRBV3-1 with TRBJ2-7. CDR1 and CDR2 from the germline V gene are LGHDT and YNNKEL (reference sequence). There are 15 residues in the CDR3. This chain's CDR3 is CASSQVGRRSLEQYF.

This chain uses TRBV20-1 with TRBJ2-7; TCRdb indicates TRBD2, and absent DNA this call remains unverified. CDR3 length: 14 residues. The germline CDR1 and CDR2 sequences are DFQATT and SNEGSKA (reference sequence). The CDR3 is CSARDRAGGDEQYF.

This chain uses TRBV5-1 with TRBJ2-3; absent DNA, TCRdb's TRBD2 call cannot be checked. The germline V gene encodes CDR1 SGHRS and CDR2 YFSETQ. The CDR3 runs to 16 residues. The CDR3 reads CACSPGSSGGLQTQYF.

The chain carries TRBV5-1 and TRBJ2-3; TCRdb lists TRBD2, though no DNA is available to test this call. Germline CDR1 SGHRS, CDR2 YFSETQ. The CDR3 runs 19 residues. This chain's CDR3 is CASSLAGTSGGLNTDTQYF. Full variable domain (missing parts from reference TRBV5-1 and TRBJ2-3): KAGVTQTPRYLIKTRGQQVTLSCSPISGHRSVSWYQQTPGQGLQFLFEYFSETQRNKGNFPGRFSGRQFSNSRSEMNVSTLELGDSALYLCASSLAGTSGGLNTDTQYFGPGTRLTVL.

This rearrangement joins TRBV29-1 to TRBJ2-3. Germline CDR1 and CDR2: SQVTM and ANQGSEA. This CDR3 has 14 residues. The chain's CDR3 is CSVEEEISTDTQYF.

This chain uses TRBV20-1 with TRBJ1-2; the TCRdb D gene call, TRBD1, has no DNA to confirm it. CDR3 length: 15 residues. Germline loops: CDR1 DFQATT, CDR2 SNEGSKA (reference sequence). The CDR3 region is CSAREQGTANYGYTF.

V gene TRBV30 combines with J gene TRBJ2-5; TCRdb's assignment of TRBD2 cannot be checked, as there is no DNA. The CDR3 extends over 13 amino acids. Germline V gene lookup returns CDR1 GTSNPN and CDR2 SVGIG (reference sequence). The CDR3: CAWSRLAPRAQYF. The full variable domain, completed using reference TRBV30 and TRBJ2-5, is SQTIHQWPATLVQPVGSPLSLECTVEGTSNPNLYWYRQAAGRGLQLLFYSVGIGQISSEVPQNLSASRPQDRQFILSSKKLLLSDSGFYLCAWSRLAPRAQYFGPGTRLLVL.

CDR3 protein: CASTPQEPYNSPLHF. The chain couples TRBV6-1 to TRBJ1-6; as DNA is missing, the TRBD1 call by TCRdb cannot be tested. Germline-derived CDR1 and CDR2 are MNHNS and SASEGT. The CDR3 has 15 amino acids.

The chain uses TRBV7-8 and TRBJ1-2. Germline assignment: CDR1 SGHVS and CDR2 FQNEAQ. The CDR3 sequence is 12 residues long. The CDR3 reads CASSPASYGYTF.

V is TRBV7-2 and J is TRBJ2-1; TCRdb reports TRBD2, a call that lacks DNA to check it against. The CDR3 spans 16 residues. CDR1 and CDR2 from the germline V gene are SGHTA and FQGNSA. CDR3 residues: CASSSSGLAGYNEQFF.

The chain has TRBV25-1 and TRBJ1-2; TCRdb picks TRBD1, but there is no DNA to check that call. Germline values: CDR1 MGHDK, CDR2 SYGVNS. This CDR3 is 17 amino acids long. The CDR3 protein is CASSERSTVRNNYGYTF.

The chain has TRBV15 and TRBJ1-2; the D call of TRBD1 rests on TCRdb alone, since no DNA is present to check it. This CDR3 contains 12 residues. Germline CDR1 LNHNV, CDR2 YYDKDF (reference sequence). CDR3 sequence: CATSRQGYGYTF.

The chain carries TRBV29-1 and TRBJ1-1. The CDR3 totals 11 residues. Germline CDR1 is SQVTM and CDR2 is ANQGSEA. CDR3 sequence reads: CSVDRYTEAFF.